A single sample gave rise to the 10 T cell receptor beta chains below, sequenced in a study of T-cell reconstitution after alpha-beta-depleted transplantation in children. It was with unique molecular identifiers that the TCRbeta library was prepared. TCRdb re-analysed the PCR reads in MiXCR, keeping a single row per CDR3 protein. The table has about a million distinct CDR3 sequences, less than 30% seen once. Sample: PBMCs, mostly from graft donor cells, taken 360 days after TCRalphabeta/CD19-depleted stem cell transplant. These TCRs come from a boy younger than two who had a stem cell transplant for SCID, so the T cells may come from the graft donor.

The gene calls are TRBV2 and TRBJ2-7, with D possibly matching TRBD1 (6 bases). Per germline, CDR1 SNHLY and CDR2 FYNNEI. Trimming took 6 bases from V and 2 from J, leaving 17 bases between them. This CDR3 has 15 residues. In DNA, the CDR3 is TGTGCCAGCAGAACGCCTGGACAGCTCCCCTACGAGCAGTACTTC. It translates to CASRTPGQLPYEQYF.

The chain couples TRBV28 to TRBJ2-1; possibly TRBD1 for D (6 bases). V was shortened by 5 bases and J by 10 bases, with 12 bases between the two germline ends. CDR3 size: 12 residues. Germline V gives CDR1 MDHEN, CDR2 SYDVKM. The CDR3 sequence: CASSNRVREQFF. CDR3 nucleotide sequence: TGTGCCAGCAGTAACAGGGTCCGAGAGCAGTTCTTC.

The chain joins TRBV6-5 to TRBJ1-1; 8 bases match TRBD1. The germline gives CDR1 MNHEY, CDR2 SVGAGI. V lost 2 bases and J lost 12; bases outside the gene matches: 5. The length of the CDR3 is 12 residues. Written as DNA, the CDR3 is TGTGCCAGCAGTTACGGTCAGGGGGCAACTTTCTTT. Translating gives CASSYGQGATFF.

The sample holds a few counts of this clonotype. CDR3 in amino acids: CASSESDRPLAAGTDTQYF. CDR3 DNA sequence: TGCGCCAGCAGTGAGTCGGATCGACCCCTAGCGGCGGGCACAGATACGCAGTATTTT. The chain is built from TRBV10-2 and TRBJ2-3; 7 positions agree with TRBD2. The CDR3 sequence is 19 residues long. V lost 0 bases and J lost 1; bases outside the gene matches: 13. The V gene's germline CDR1 is WSHSY and CDR2 SAAADI.

In DNA form, the CDR3 reads TGTGCCAGCAGCCTCACACTAGCGGGGGGGATGGAGACCCAGTACTTC. Amino acids: CASSLTLAGGMETQYF. The chain uses TRBV4-2 and TRBJ2-5; 13 bases are a match to TRBD2. Per the germline V gene, CDR1 is LGHNA and CDR2 is YNFKEQ. The CDR3 has 16 residues. Unmatched junction bases numbered 7, after V lost 4 bases and J lost 5 bases.

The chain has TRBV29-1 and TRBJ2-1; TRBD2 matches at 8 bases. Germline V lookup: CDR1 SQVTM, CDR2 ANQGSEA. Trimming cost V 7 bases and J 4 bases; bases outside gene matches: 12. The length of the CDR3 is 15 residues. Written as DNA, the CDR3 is TGCAGCGGTACCCGGGGAGCGGGGGTGTACAATGAGCAGTTCTTC. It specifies CSGTRGAGVYNEQFF.

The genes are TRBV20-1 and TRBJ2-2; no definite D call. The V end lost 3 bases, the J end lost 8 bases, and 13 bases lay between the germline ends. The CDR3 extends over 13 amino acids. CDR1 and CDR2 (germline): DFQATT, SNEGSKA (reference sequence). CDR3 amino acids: CSARGSGRGELFF. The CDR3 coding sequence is TGCAGTGCTAGGGGGTCAGGACGGGGGGAGCTGTTTTTT.

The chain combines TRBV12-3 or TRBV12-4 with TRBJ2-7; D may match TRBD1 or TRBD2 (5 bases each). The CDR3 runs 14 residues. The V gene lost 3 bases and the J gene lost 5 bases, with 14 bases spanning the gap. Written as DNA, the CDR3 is TGTGCCAGCAGTTTCAGGGTTGGGGGTAACGAGCAGTACTTC. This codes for CASSFRVGGNEQYF.

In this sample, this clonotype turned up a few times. The CDR3 DNA is TGTGCCAGCAGTTTTGTCTTAGTGGACGAGACCCAGTACTTC. Protein sequence: CASSFVLVDETQYF. The rearrangement links TRBV12-3 or TRBV12-4 to TRBJ2-5; D is unclear. V was clipped by 3 bases and J by 5 bases, with 13 bases between them. The CDR3 is 14 residues long.

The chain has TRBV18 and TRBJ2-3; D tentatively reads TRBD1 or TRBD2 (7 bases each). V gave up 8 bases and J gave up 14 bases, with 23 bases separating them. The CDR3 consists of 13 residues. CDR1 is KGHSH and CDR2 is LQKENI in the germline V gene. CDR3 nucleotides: TGTGCCAGCCCCCGGGACGGGGAGGGGGCGACGTATTTT. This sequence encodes CASPRDGEGATYF.